The present T cell receptor (beta chain) was sequenced within a study of T cells in Graves' hyperthyroidism and ophthalmopathy. Study-level background: Peripheral blood was obtained at initial diagnosis, preceding any treatment.

What was amplified from RNA transcripts were TCR beta CDR3 regions. TCR CDR3 underwent first-round RT-PCR with the HTBI primer set. TCRdb reprocessed the multiplex PCR reads with MiXCR, giving one entry per CDR3 protein. Here the sample spans around 520,000 distinct CDR3 sequences, approximately 25% being singletons. CDR1 and CDR2 (germline): ENHRY, SYGVKD. The CDR3 is 14 amino acids. The J segment lost 3 bases and the V segment lost 4 bases, leaving 4 bases of the junction unmatched. The PBMCs studied were ones that came from 10 ml fresh peripheral blood. Overall study results and limits: In the analysis, a 13 V-J model separated ophthalmopathy from stable hyperthyroidism.

Note on this clonotype: Its antigen remains unknown.

The sample comprised blood. The gene calls are TRBV10-3 and TRBJ2-7, with 9 bases fitting TRBD1. The sequence came from a woman aged 25 to 39 with Graves' ophthalmopathy. The CDR3 loop is CAISGQGGHYEQYF. As DNA, the CDR3 is TGTGCCATCAGTGGACAGGGGGGGCACTACGAGCAGTACTTC.